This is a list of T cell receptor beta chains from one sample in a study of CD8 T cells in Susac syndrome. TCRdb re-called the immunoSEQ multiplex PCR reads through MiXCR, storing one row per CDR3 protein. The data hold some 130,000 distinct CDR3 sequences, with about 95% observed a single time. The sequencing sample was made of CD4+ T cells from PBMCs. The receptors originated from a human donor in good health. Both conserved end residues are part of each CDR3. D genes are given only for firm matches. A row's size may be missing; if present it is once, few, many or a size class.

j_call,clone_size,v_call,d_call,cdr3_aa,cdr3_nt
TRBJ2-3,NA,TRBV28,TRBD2,CASSVGGRATDTQYF,TGTGCCAGCAGTGTGGGCGGGAGGGCCACAGATACGCAGTATTTT
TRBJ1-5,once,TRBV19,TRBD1,CAIGTGVQPQHF,TGTGCCATCGGAACAGGGGTCCAGCCCCAGCATTTT
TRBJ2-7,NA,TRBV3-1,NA,CASSQAGLPYEQYF,TGTGCCAGCAGCCAAGCTGGGCTTCCCTACGAGCAGTACTTC
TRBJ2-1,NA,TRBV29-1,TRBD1,CSVETGGDYNEQFF,TGCAGCGTTGAAACAGGGGGCGACTACAATGAGCAGTTCTTC
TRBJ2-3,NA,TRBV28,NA,CATSPSLPARDTQYF,TGTGCCACCTCACCGTCCCTTCCGGCGAGAGATACGCAGTATTTT
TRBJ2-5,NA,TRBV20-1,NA,CSAFDQGYQETQYF,TGCAGTGCTTTCGATCAGGGGTACCAAGAGACCCAGTACTTC
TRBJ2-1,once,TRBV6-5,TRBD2,CASSYSLSGMQTNEQFF,TGTGCCAGCAGTTACTCTTTGAGCGGGATGCAAACCAATGAGCAGTTCTTC
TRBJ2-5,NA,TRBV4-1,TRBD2,CASSQNHGLAGTQETQYF,TGCGCCAGCAGCCAAAACCACGGACTAGCGGGAACCCAAGAGACCCAGTACTTC
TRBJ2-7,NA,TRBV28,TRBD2,CASNTPGLANSYEQYF,TGTGCCAGCAACACCCCGGGACTAGCGAACTCCTACGAGCAGTACTTC
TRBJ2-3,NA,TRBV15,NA,CATSRDTGIGTDTQYF,TGTGCCACCAGCAGAGATACCGGGATAGGGACAGATACGCAGTATTTT
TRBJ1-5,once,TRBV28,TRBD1,CASRRTRQGQPQHF,TGTGCCAGCAGGAGGACAAGACAGGGTCAGCCCCAGCATTTT
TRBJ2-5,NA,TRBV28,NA,CASNLLYQETQYF,TGTGCCAGCAATTTACTTTACCAAGAGACCCAGTACTTC
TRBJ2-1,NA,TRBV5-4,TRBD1,CASSWRQGATNEQFF,TGTGCCAGCAGCTGGAGACAGGGGGCTACCAATGAGCAGTTCTTC
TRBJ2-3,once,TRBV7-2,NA,CASSLRLGPDTQYF,TGTGCCAGCAGCTTACGCCTCGGTCCCGATACGCAGTATTTT
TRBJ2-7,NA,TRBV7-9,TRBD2,CASSSKSTSGYPNSYEQYF,TGTGCCAGCAGCTCCAAGTCGACTAGCGGGTATCCAAACTCCTACGAGCAGTACTTC
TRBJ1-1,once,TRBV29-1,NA,CSVVRENTEAFF,TGCAGCGTTGTCAGGGAGAACACTGAAGCTTTCTTT
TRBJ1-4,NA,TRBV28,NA,CASSSPNAKKLFF,TGTGCCAGCAGTTCCCCCAACGCTAAAAAACTGTTTTTT
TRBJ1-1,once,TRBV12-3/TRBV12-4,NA,CASSLSLTGTEAFF,TGTGCCAGCAGTCTGTCCTTAACGGGGACTGAAGCTTTCTTT
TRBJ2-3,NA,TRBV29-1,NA,CSLGTLDTQYF,TGCAGCCTGGGGACGTTGGATACGCAGTATTTT
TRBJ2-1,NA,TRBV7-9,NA,CASSLGTGTYNEQFF,TGTGCCAGCAGCTTAGGGACTGGGACCTACAATGAGCAGTTCTTC
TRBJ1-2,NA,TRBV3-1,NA,CASSHGTSGYTF,TGTGCCAGCAGCCATGGGACAAGCGGCTACACCTTC
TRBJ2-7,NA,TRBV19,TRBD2,CASRSPGGQGGEQYF,TGTGCCAGTCGATCACCGGGAGGTCAGGGTGGCGAGCAGTACTTC
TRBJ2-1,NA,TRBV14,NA,CASSQDRGARINYNEQFF,TGTGCCAGCAGCCAAGATCGAGGCGCCAGAATAAACTACAATGAGCAGTTCTTC
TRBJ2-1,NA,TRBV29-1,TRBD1,CSVEPRQGSMGEQFF,TGCAGCGTCGAACCGCGACAGGGTAGTATGGGTGAGCAGTTCTTC
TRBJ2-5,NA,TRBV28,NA,CASSLPAAAQETQYF,TGTGCCAGCAGTTTACCAGCGGCTGCCCAAGAGACCCAGTACTTC
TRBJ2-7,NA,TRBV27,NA,CASSFRDGYEQYF,TGTGCCAGCAGTTTCCGGGACGGTTACGAGCAGTACTTC
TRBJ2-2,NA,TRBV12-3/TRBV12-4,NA,CASTLTRPRSGELFF,TGTGCCAGCACCCTCACGAGGCCTCGGTCCGGGGAGCTGTTTTTT
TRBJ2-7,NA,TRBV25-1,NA,CASSDSGRAEQYF,TGTGCCAGCAGTGATAGTGGCAGGGCCGAGCAGTACTTC
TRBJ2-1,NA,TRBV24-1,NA,CATSDSIPKQFF,TGTGCCACCAGTGATTCCATCCCCAAGCAGTTCTTC
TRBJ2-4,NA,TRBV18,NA,CASSEDPVGIQYF,TGTGCCAGCTCCGAGGACCCCGTGGGCATTCAGTACTTC
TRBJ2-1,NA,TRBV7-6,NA,CASSLEGIVGEQFF,TGTGCCAGCAGCTTAGAGGGAATAGTGGGTGAGCAGTTCTTC
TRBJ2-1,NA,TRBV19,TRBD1,CASSPPGQRTYNEQFF,TGTGCCAGTAGTCCCCCGGGACAGAGGACCTACAATGAGCAGTTCTTC
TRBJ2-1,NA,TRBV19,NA,CASSLVSGTEQFF,TGTGCCAGTAGTCTCGTTTCAGGGACCGAGCAGTTCTTC
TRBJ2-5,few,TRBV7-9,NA,CASSLAGTYQETQYF,TGTGCCAGCAGCTTAGCCGGGACATACCAAGAGACCCAGTACTTC
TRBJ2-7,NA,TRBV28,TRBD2,CASRGTSGNNDEQYF,TGTGCCAGCAGGGGGACTAGCGGGAACAACGACGAGCAGTACTTC
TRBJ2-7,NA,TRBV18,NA,CASSPDQGGEQYF,TGTGCCAGCTCACCTGATCAGGGGGGCGAGCAGTACTTC
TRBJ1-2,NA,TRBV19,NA,CASSIRDSNYGYTF,TGTGCCAGTAGTATCCGGGATTCAAACTATGGCTACACCTTC
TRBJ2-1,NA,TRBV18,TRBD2,CASSPRTSGKGEQFF,TGTGCCAGCTCACCACGGACTAGCGGGAAGGGTGAGCAGTTCTTC
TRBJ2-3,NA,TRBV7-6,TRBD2,CASSASGRTDTQYF,TGTGCCAGCAGCGCTAGCGGAAGAACAGATACGCAGTATTTT
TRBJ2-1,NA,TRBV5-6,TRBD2,CASSLTSGSLDEQFF,TGTGCCAGCAGCTTGACTAGCGGGAGTCTGGATGAGCAGTTCTTC
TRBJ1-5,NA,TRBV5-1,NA,CASSPEGGNQPQHF,TGCGCCAGCAGCCCGGAAGGGGGGAATCAGCCCCAGCATTTT
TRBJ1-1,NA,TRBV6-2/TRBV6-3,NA,CASKSPIRRTEAFF,TGTGCCAGCAAATCACCGATACGGAGGACTGAAGCTTTCTTT
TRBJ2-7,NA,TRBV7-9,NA,CASSSSPTYEQYF,TGTGCCAGCAGCTCCAGCCCCACCTACGAGCAGTACTTC
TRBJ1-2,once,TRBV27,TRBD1,CASKTTGGVGGYTF,TGTGCCAGCAAAACAACAGGGGGCGTCGGCGGCTACACCTTC
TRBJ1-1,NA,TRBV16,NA,CASSETVNTEAFF,TGTGCCAGCAGTGAGACGGTGAACACTGAAGCTTTCTTT
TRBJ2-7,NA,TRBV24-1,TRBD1,CATSDGPGTGGYEQYF,TGTGCCACCAGTGACGGACCCGGGACAGGGGGCTACGAGCAGTACTTC
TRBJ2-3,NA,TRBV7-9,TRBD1,CASSRDRGGYTQYF,TGTGCCAGCAGTCGCGACAGGGGCGGGTATACGCAGTATTTT
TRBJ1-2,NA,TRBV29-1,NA,CSVDRGALYGYTF,TGCAGCGTTGATCGAGGGGCTCTCTATGGCTACACCTTC
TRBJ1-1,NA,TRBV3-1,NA,CASSRAPYEAFF,TGTGCCAGCAGCCGCGCACCCTATGAAGCTTTCTTT
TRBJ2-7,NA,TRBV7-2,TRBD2,CASSLASGSYEQYF,TGTGCCAGCAGCTTAGCTAGCGGGAGTTACGAGCAGTACTTC